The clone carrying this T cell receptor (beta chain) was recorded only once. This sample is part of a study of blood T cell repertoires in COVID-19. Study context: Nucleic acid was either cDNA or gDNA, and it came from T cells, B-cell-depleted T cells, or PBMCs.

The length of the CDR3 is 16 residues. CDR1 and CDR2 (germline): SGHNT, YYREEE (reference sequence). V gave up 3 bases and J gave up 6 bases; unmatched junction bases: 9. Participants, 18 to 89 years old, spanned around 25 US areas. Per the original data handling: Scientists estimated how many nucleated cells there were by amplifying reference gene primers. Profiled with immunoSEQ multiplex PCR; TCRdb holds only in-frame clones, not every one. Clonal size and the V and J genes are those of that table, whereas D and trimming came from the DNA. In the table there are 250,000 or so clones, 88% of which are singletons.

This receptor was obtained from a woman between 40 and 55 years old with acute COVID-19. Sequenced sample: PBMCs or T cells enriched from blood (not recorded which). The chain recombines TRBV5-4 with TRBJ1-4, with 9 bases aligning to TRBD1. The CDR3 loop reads CASSSAQQGAHEKLFF. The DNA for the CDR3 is TGTGCCAGCAGCTCGGCCCAACAGGGGGCGCATGAAAAACTGTTTTTT.